This is a list of T cell receptor beta chains from one sample in a study of regulatory T cells in long-lasting Graves disease. Each CDR3 protein gets one entry after TCRdb re-called the multiplex PCR reads with MiXCR. The sample holds about 660,000 distinct CDR3 sequences, 25% to 30% seen once. The material was peripheral blood mononuclear cells (PBMCs), obtained when the disease was refractory, from a patient treated with antithyroid drugs. The receptor source for this set is a female donor with Graves disease. Each CDR3 is given with its conserved first and last residue. The order of the fields is D gene, V gene, clone size, J gene, CDR3 protein, CDR3 DNA. D genes are given only for firm matches. Clone size, where shown, is once, few, many, or a class for clones that have expanded.

>NA|TRBV5-1|NA|TRBJ1-6
CASSWAGTSSYNSPLHF
TGCGCCAGCAGTTGGGCAGGGACGAGCTCCTATAATTCACCCCTCCACTTT
>TRBD2|TRBV7-9|NA|TRBJ2-1
CVSSLPTQEWGGNEQFF
TGTGTCAGCAGCTTACCAACCCAAGAGTGGGGGGGCAATGAGCAGTTCTTC
>NA|TRBV6-1|many|TRBJ1-4
CASSEARGTNEKLFF
TGTGCCAGCAGTGAAGCGCGAGGAACTAATGAAAAACTGTTTTTT
>TRBD1|TRBV10-3|NA|TRBJ1-5
CAISLTGGSAQPQHF
TGTGCCATCAGTTTGACAGGGGGGAGCGCTCAGCCCCAACATTTT
>TRBD1|TRBV5-1|NA|TRBJ1-1
CASSQGTGPFGRNTEAFF
TGCGCCAGCAGCCAGGGGACAGGGCCTTTTGGAAGGAACACTGAAGCTTTCTTT
>NA|TRBV4-1|few|TRBJ2-5
CASSQDAGAGETQYF
TGCGCCAGCAGCCAAGATGCAGGGGCTGGGGAGACCCAGTACTTC
>NA|TRBV20-1|NA|TRBJ1-2
CSARGQGEGYTF
TGCAGTGCTAGGGGGCAGGGTGAAGGCTACACCTTC
>NA|TRBV7-2|NA|TRBJ2-5
CASSRQIQETQYF
TGTGCCAGCAGCAGACAGATTCAAGAGACCCAGTACTTC
>NA|TRBV29-1|few|TRBJ1-5
CSVGYNQPQHF
TGCAGCGTTGGGTACAATCAGCCCCAGCATTTT
>NA|TRBV5-1|NA|TRBJ1-4
CASSRMGGEKLFF
TGCGCCAGCAGCCGCATGGGGGGTGAAAAACTGTTTTTT
>NA|TRBV3-1|NA|TRBJ2-2
CASRHQDPTNTGELFF
TGTGCCAGCAGGCACCAAGATCCAACGAACACCGGGGAGCTGTTTTTT
>NA|TRBV7-6|NA|TRBJ2-7
CASSPSSAGPSYEQYF
TGTGCCAGCAGTCCCTCGTCCGCTGGGCCCTCCTACGAGCAGTACTTC
>NA|TRBV19|NA|TRBJ1-1
CASSPRGEGTEAFF
TGTGCCAGTAGTCCTCGCGGGGAGGGCACTGAAGCTTTCTTT
>NA|TRBV5-1|NA|TRBJ1-1
CASSPTWGVAVTEAFF
TGCGCCAGCAGCCCCACGTGGGGCGTAGCGGTCACTGAAGCTTTCTTT
>NA|TRBV4-1|few|TRBJ2-5
CASSGSLEGTETQYF
TGCGCCAGCAGTGGATCCTTAGAGGGCACGGAGACCCAGTACTTC
>NA|TRBV19|few|TRBJ1-2
CASIGPTPGYTF
TGTGCCAGTATCGGACCCACGCCTGGCTACACCTTC
>TRBD2|TRBV6-2/TRBV6-3|NA|TRBJ2-4
CASSYPGTSGGSYLAKNIQYF
TGTGCCAGCAGTTACCCCGGGACTAGCGGGGGTTCCTACCTAGCCAAAAACATTCAGTACTTC
>NA|TRBV4-1|NA|TRBJ1-5
CASSQDATGNQPQHF
TGCGCCAGCAGCCAAGATGCTACAGGGAATCAGCCCCAGCATTTT
>NA|TRBV5-1|few|TRBJ1-1
CASSLGGGLRSTEAFF
TGCGCCAGCAGCTTGGGCGGGGGGTTGAGGAGCACTGAAGCTTTCTTT
>NA|TRBV25-1|few|TRBJ1-2
CASSESTEGLFGYTF
TGTGCCAGCAGTGAATCGACGGAGGGTTTATTTGGCTACACCTTC
>TRBD1|TRBV7-2|NA|TRBJ2-5
CASSGGTGGQETQYF
TGTGCCAGCAGCGGCGGGACAGGGGGCCAGGAGACCCAGTACTTC
>TRBD2|TRBV7-9|few|TRBJ2-5
CASSPQRGGGSAGETQYF
TGTGCCAGCAGCCCCCAACGAGGTGGCGGGAGTGCTGGGGAGACCCAGTACTTC